These T cell receptor beta chains were read from a single sample in a study of graft-versus-host responses after intestinal transplantation. Method: immunoSEQ multiplex PCR; TCRdb's copy keeps in-frame clones and lacks some. The data show 4,600 or so clones, with approximately 25% seen just once and 4% to 6% held by the top ten. The sample in question was alloreactive CD4+ T cells from a mixed lymphocyte reaction culture, obtained before intestinal transplant. These receptors originate from a human patient who received an intestinal transplant. CDR3s leave out the opening cysteine and the closing phenylalanine or tryptophan. The order of the fields is V gene, J gene, clone size, CDR3 protein. Size values are once, few and many counts, or a class for expanded clones, and some rows have none.

v_call: TRBV6-6; j_call: TRBJ2-2; clone_size: large; cdr3_aa: ASSYGGTGELF
v_call: TRBV4-1; j_call: TRBJ1-3; clone_size: -; cdr3_aa: ASSQLDSFRNTIY
v_call: TRBV5-5; j_call: TRBJ1-2; clone_size: medium-sized; cdr3_aa: ASSLGTGGGYT
v_call: TRBV5-4; j_call: TRBJ2-3; clone_size: few; cdr3_aa: ASSLGAQRTDTQY
v_call: TRBV18; j_call: TRBJ2-7; clone_size: -; cdr3_aa: ASSLRSYEQY
v_call: TRBV7-3; j_call: TRBJ2-7; clone_size: -; cdr3_aa: ASSQTRTGEQY
v_call: TRBV7-1; j_call: TRBJ1-2; clone_size: few; cdr3_aa: ASSLTQNFNYGYT
v_call: TRBV28; j_call: TRBJ2-5; clone_size: -; cdr3_aa: ASSLQGVVETQY
v_call: TRBV4-2; j_call: TRBJ1-3; clone_size: few; cdr3_aa: ASSLRDRGSGNTIY
v_call: TRBV5-1; j_call: TRBJ1-5; clone_size: -; cdr3_aa: ASSVSGPGSNQPQH
v_call: TRBV19; j_call: TRBJ1-6; clone_size: few; cdr3_aa: ASEIGGQYNSPLH
v_call: TRBV13; j_call: TRBJ1-2; clone_size: -; cdr3_aa: ASSLGNNYGYT
v_call: TRBV5-6; j_call: TRBJ2-3; clone_size: large; cdr3_aa: ASSLDSGVRTDTQY